The subject of this entry is one T cell receptor (beta chain). This sample is part of a study of blood T cell repertoires in COVID-19. Study at large: Both acute and convalescent COVID-19 samples were obtained from the United States, Italy and Spain.

The V gene lost 6 bases and the J gene lost 1 base, with 8 bases spanning the gap. This CDR3 contains 13 residues. Germline assignment: CDR1 LGHDT and CDR2 YNNKEL (reference sequence). Under the authors' procedure: Amplification from reference gene primers served as the basis for estimated nucleated cell counts. Generated by immunoSEQ multiplex PCR, the TCRdb table keeps only in-frame clones and is missing some. V and J calls and clone size are those listed in that table; D and trimming were worked out from the DNA. The data contain about 190,000 clones, approximately 79% of them singletons. The chain has TRBV3-1 (or the pseudogene TRBV3-2) and TRBJ2-3; D is unresolved. Sequencing was performed on peripheral blood. The source is a man aged 30 to 45 with active or convalescent COVID-19. CDR3 sequence (DNA): TGTGCCAGCAGTCGCCGGGGCACAGATACGCAGTATTTT. Residues: CASSRRGTDTQYF.